Each of the 23 T cell receptor beta chains below was sequenced from the same sample in a study of blood T cell repertoires in COVID-19. Assay: immunoSEQ multiplex PCR; the TCRdb copy retains only in-frame clones and omits some. In the table there are 30,000 to 45,000 clones, around 80% of which are singletons. What was sequenced was peripheral blood. The source of these receptors is a man aged 60-69 years with acute or convalescent COVID-19.

This chain connects TRBV25-1 to TRBJ2-3; possible D gene TRBD2, 6 bases. V lost 7 bases and J 6 bases, leaving 14 bases between the germline ends. The germline gives CDR1 MGHDK, CDR2 SYGVNS. The CDR3 is 13 amino acids. The CDR3, as DNA: TGTGCCAGCATAGGCGGGGCCTCGGATACGCAGTATTTT. Protein product: CASIGGASDTQYF.

The chain recombines TRBV15 with TRBJ2-1, with D perhaps matching TRBD2 (6 bases). This CDR3 comprises 16 residues. The germline V gene encodes CDR1 LNHNV and CDR2 YYDKDF (reference sequence). V dropped 1 base and J dropped 8 bases, with 18 bases sitting between them. This CDR3 is CATSRGVGLPTHEQFF. The CDR3 DNA is TGTGCCACCAGCAGAGGTGTTGGACTACCTACGCATGAGCAGTTCTTC.

The CDR3 sequence: CASSSIPGATGEKLFF. CDR3 in DNA: TGTGCCAGCAGTTCCATCCCCGGAGCGACCGGTGAAAAACTGTTTTTT. The V call is TRBV6-2 or TRBV6-3, the J call TRBJ1-4; D not resolved. The V gene lost 4 bases and the J gene lost 7 bases, with 19 bases spanning the gap. The CDR3 totals 16 residues. The germline V gene has CDR1 MNHEY and CDR2 SVGEGT.

The chain is built from TRBV7-6 and TRBJ2-2, with 8 bases identical to TRBD2. CDR1 and CDR2 (germline): SGHVS, FNYEAQ. Trimming took 3 bases from V and 0 from J; bases not matched to a gene: 3. This CDR3 contains 16 residues. CDR3 protein: CASSLLAGTNTGELFF. For the CDR3, the DNA is TGTGCCAGCAGCTTGTTAGCGGGGACGAACACCGGGGAGCTGTTTTTT. Drawing the rest from reference TRBV7-6 and TRBJ2-2, the complete variable domain is GAGVSQSPRYKVTKRGQDVALRCDPISGHVSLYWYRQALGQGPEFLTYFNYEAQQDKSGLPNDRFSAERPEGSISTLTIQRTEQRDSAMYRCASSLLAGTNTGELFFGEGSRLTVL.

This clone turned up a few times. The chain has TRBV4-1 and TRBJ2-1, with a tentative D call TRBD1 (5 bases). The CDR3 loop spans 16 amino acids. CDR1 and CDR2 (germline): MGHRA, YSYEKL. V lost 0 bases to trimming and J lost 6 bases, with 15 bases between them. The CDR3 reads CASSQDPGFRTNEQFF. The CDR3 coding sequence is TGCGCCAGCAGCCAAGATCCAGGGTTTCGGACCAATGAGCAGTTCTTC.

The chain employs TRBV20-1 and TRBJ2-5, with 8 bases aligning to TRBD2. From germline, CDR1 is DFQATT and CDR2 SNEGSKA (reference sequence). CDR3 size: 11 residues. After removal of 8 bases from V and 5 bases from J, the junction contained 4 bases not matched to a gene. CDR3 DNA: TGCAGTACGGGAGGGCTGGAGACCCAGTACTTC. This sequence encodes CSTGGLETQYF.

The chain employs TRBV6-2 or TRBV6-3 and TRBJ2-1, with a tentative D call TRBD2 (5 bases). The CDR3 contains 15 residues. V lost 4 bases and J lost 0, with 10 bases in between. From germline, CDR1 is MNHEY and CDR2 SVGEGT. CDR3 residues: CASSLRGSSYNEQFF. DNA of the CDR3: TGTGCCAGCAGTTTACGAGGGAGCTCCTACAATGAGCAGTTCTTC.

The J gene is TRBJ1-3, the V gene TRBV9; D is ambiguous. The V gene's germline CDR1 is SGDLS and CDR2 YYNGEE. V was pared by 0 bases and J by 4 bases, with 8 bases between. CDR3 length equals 14 residues. CDR3 coding DNA: TGTGCCAGCAGCGTAGATGGAGCAGGAAACACCATATATTTT. Translation gives CASSVDGAGNTIYF.

This clone was detected once. This chain uses TRBV4-3 with TRBJ2-1, with 8 bases aligning to TRBD1. The CDR3 has 15 residues. Germline assignment: CDR1 LGHNA and CDR2 YSLEER. Germline trimming cut 3 bases from V and 6 bases from J; bases unmatched to any gene: 7. The CDR3 coding sequence is TGCGCCAGCAGCCATGACCCAGGGGGCATCAATGAGCAGTTCTTC. Amino acids: CASSHDPGGINEQFF.

This chain joins TRBV28 and TRBJ2-7, with 8 bases that match TRBD1. CDR3 length: 12 amino acids. The ends lost 5 bases at V and 3 bases at J; junction bases unmatched: 0. Per the germline V gene, CDR1 is MDHEN and CDR2 is SYDVKM. As DNA, the CDR3 is TGTGCCAGCAGTACAGGGGGCTACGAGCAGTACTTC. Protein product: CASSTGGYEQYF.

The rearrangement links TRBV6-6 to TRBJ2-1; 11 bases match TRBD2. V was pared by 10 bases and J by 6 bases, with 11 bases of the junction left unmatched. The germline CDR1 and CDR2 sequences are MNHNY and SVGAGI (reference sequence). This CDR3 comprises 15 residues. The CDR3 nucleotides are TGTGCCACCTCCTTAGCGGGAGGGCAGGGCAATGAGCAGTTCTTC. This encodes CATSLAGGQGNEQFF.

V gene TRBV11-2 combines with J gene TRBJ2-1, with D perhaps TRBD2 (5 bases). This CDR3 region has 16 residues. The V end lost 5 bases, the J end lost 0 bases, and 14 bases lay between the germline ends. CDR1 and CDR2 (germline): SGHAT, FQNNGV. The CDR3 protein is CASSPGFFSSYNEQFF. In DNA form, the CDR3 reads TGTGCCAGCAGCCCGGGGTTTTTTAGCTCCTACAATGAGCAGTTCTTC.

This clone was seen a few times. This chain connects TRBV7-8 to TRBJ2-7; possible D gene TRBD2, 6 bases. The CDR3 is 14 residues long. Germline V CDR1 and CDR2: SGHVS, FQNEAQ. V was trimmed by 3 bases and J by 4 bases, leaving 13 bases between them. The CDR3 here is CASSLEGQVYEQYF. CDR3 sequence (DNA): TGTGCCAGCAGCTTGGAGGGTCAGGTATACGAGCAGTACTTC.

The chain has TRBV6-5 and TRBJ1-4; D is uncertain. CDR1 is MNHEY, CDR2 SVGAGI, per germline. Trimming left V 7 bases short and J 0 bases short, with 9 bases between. This CDR3 is 14 amino acids long. This CDR3 reads CASTRGATNEKLFF. The CDR3 bases are TGTGCCAGCACTCGCGGAGCAACTAATGAAAAACTGTTTTTT.

The V gene is TRBV10-1, the J gene TRBJ2-1, with D possibly matching TRBD1 (6 bases). The CDR3 totals 15 residues. The V gene lost 0 bases and the J gene lost 9 bases, with 15 bases spanning the gap. CDR1 and CDR2 from the germline V gene are WNHNN and SYGVQD (reference sequence). CDR3 nucleotides: TGCGCCAGCAGTGAGTCGAACAGGGTACGTGCTGAGCAGTTCTTC. Amino acids: CASSESNRVRAEQFF.

The CDR3 nucleotides are TGTGCCAGCAGCTTGATTGGCGGAACTAACTATGGCTACACCTTC. Translated, it gives CASSLIGGTNYGYTF. This rearrangement joins TRBV5-4 to TRBJ1-2; no reliable D call. The CDR3 loop spans 15 amino acids. The V gene lost 1 base and the J gene lost 0 bases, with 10 bases spanning the gap. Per the germline V gene, CDR1 is SGHNT and CDR2 is YYREEE (reference sequence).

The V gene is TRBV9, the J gene TRBJ1-1, with 7 nucleotides matching TRBD1. Germline V gene data show CDR1 as SGDLS and CDR2 as YYNGEE. V was pared by 3 bases and J by 1 base, with 3 bases of the junction left unmatched. The CDR3 loop spans 14 amino acids. The CDR3, as DNA: TGTGCCAGCAGCGGACAGGGACCGAACACTGAAGCTTTCTTT. Its translation is CASSGQGPNTEAFF.

This clone has just a few counts. The chain employs TRBV5-6 and TRBJ2-5, with D unclear. The germline V gene has CDR1 SGHDT and CDR2 YYEEEE. This CDR3 is built from 11 residues. V was trimmed by 4 bases and J by 7 bases, leaving 8 bases between them. In nucleotides, the CDR3 is TGTGCCAGCAGCAAGATCGGGACCCAGTACTTC. As protein: CASSKIGTQYF.

The chain uses TRBV7-9 and TRBJ2-5, with D possibly matching TRBD2 (6 bases). In germline, CDR1 is SEHNR, CDR2 FQNEAQ (reference sequence). V shed 1 base and J shed 7 bases, with 16 bases lying between them. The CDR3 extends over 15 amino acids. The CDR3 nucleotides read TGTGCCAGCAGCTTAGGGGTAGCGGCTAAGGGGACCCAGTACTTC. Amino acid sequence: CASSLGVAAKGTQYF.

The rearrangement uses TRBV5-1 and TRBJ2-5; 7 positions match TRBD1. The CDR3 is made up of 15 amino acids. J was trimmed by 5 bases and V by 0 bases; bases with no gene match: 7. The germline CDR1 and CDR2 sequences are SGHRS and YFSETQ. The CDR3 sequence is CASSLARQGRETQYF. CDR3 nucleotide sequence: TGCGCCAGCAGCTTGGCCAGACAGGGCCGGGAGACCCAGTACTTC.

The chain is built from TRBV7-2 and TRBJ2-7; D is unclear. CDR3 length: 13 residues. Germline CDR1 is SGHTA and CDR2 is FQGNSA. Between the trimmed V and J ends, which lost 2 bases and 1 base, there was a span of 6 bases. This CDR3 is CASSLRRSYEQYF. The CDR3 nucleotides read TGTGCCAGCAGCTTAAGGAGATCCTACGAGCAGTACTTC.

This clone was detected ten times or more. V gene TRBV28 combines with J gene TRBJ1-6, with 7 bases identical to TRBD1. Germline CDR1 MDHEN, CDR2 SYDVKM. V was clipped by 3 bases and J by 9 bases; unmatched bases: 5. The CDR3 runs to 14 residues. CDR3 DNA: TGTGCCAGCAGTTTTGACAGGGAGGCTTCACCCCTCCACTTT. Protein sequence: CASSFDREASPLHF.

This clone was counted only a few times. The chain joins TRBV21-1 to TRBJ2-2; TRBD1, as called in the table, went unchecked against the DNA. TRBV21-1 is labeled a pseudogene. The CDR3 length is 19 residues. The CDR3 nucleotides are TGTGCCAGCAGCATCCGGGACAGGGCGTATGTGGTGCGAGCCGGGGAGCTGTTTTTT. Translated: CASSIRDRAYVVRAGELFF.